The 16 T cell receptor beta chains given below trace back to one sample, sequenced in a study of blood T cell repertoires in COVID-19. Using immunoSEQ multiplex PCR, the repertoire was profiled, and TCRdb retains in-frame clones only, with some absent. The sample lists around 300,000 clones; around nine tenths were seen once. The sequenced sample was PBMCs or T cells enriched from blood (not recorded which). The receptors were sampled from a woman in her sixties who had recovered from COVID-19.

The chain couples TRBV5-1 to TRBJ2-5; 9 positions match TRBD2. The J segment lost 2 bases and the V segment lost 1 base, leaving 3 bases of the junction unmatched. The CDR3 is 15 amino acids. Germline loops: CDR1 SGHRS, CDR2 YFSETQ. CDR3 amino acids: CASSLSSGGQETQYF. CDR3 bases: TGCGCCAGCAGCTTGAGTAGCGGGGGACAAGAGACCCAGTACTTC.

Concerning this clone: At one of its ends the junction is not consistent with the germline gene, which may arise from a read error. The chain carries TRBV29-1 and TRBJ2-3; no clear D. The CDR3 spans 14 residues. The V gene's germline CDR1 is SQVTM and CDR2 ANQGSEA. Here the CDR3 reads CSAELTSKTDTQYF. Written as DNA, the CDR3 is TGCAGCGCTGAACTGACTTCTAAAACAGATACGCAGTATTTT.

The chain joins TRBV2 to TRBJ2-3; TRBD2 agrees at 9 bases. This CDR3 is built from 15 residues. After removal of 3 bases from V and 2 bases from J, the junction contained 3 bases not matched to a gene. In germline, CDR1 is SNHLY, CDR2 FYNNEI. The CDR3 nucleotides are TGTGCCAGCAGTGACCGACTAGCGGACACAGATACGCAGTATTTT. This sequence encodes CASSDRLADTDTQYF.

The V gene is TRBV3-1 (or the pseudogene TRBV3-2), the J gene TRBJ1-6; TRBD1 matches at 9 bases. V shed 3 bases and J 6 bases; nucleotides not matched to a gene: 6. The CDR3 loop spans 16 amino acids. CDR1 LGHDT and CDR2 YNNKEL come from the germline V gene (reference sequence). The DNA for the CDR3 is TGTGCCAGCAGCCAGACCGGGACAGGGTCTAATTCACCCCTCCACTTT. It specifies CASSQTGTGSNSPLHF.

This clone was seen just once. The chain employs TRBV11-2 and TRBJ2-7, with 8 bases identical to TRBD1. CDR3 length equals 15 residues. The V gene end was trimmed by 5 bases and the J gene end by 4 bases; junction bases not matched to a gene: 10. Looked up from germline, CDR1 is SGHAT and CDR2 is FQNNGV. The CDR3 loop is CASSLTAGTGYEQYF. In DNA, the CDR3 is TGTGCCAGCAGCCTCACCGCCGGGACAGGATACGAGCAGTACTTC.

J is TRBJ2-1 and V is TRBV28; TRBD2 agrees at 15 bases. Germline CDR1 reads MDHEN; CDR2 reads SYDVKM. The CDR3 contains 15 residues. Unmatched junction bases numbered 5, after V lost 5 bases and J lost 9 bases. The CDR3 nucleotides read TGTGCCAGCAGTCCCAGGACTAGCGGGAGGGCTGAGCAGTTCTTC. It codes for CASSPRTSGRAEQFF.

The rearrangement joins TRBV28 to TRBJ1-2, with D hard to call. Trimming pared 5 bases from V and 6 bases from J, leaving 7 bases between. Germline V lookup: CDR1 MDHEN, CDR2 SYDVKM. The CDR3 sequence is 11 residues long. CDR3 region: CASSTINGYTF. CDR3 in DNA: TGTGCCAGCAGTACTATAAATGGCTACACCTTC.

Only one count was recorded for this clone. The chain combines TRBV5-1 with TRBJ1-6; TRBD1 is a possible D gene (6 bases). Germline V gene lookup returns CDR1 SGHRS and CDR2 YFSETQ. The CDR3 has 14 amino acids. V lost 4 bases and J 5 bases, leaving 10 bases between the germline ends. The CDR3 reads CASSIQGDNSPLHF. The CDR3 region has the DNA TGCGCCAGCAGCATACAGGGAGATAATTCACCCCTCCACTTT.

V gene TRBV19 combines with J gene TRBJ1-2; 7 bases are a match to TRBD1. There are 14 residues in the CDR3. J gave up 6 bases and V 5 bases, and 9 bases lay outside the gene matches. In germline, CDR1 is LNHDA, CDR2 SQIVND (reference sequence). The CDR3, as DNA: TGTGCCAGTAGTCCCCGGCCACAGGGGAATGGCTACACCTTC. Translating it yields CASSPRPQGNGYTF.

The CDR3: CASSATTGADSPLHF. CDR3 bases: TGCGCCAGCAGCGCAACGACAGGGGCGGATTCACCCCTCCACTTT. The chain joins TRBV5-1 to TRBJ1-6; 8 nucleotides agree with TRBD1. CDR3 length: 15 amino acids. The germline V gene encodes CDR1 SGHRS and CDR2 YFSETQ. V was pared by 4 bases and J by 8 bases, with 8 bases of the junction left unmatched.

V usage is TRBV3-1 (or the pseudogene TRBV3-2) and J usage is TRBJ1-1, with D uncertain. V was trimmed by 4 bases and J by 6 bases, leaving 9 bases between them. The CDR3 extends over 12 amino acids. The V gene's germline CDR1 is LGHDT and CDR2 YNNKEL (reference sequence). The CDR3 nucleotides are TGTGCCAGCAGCCTCAACGGGGCTGAAGCTTTCTTT. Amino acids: CASSLNGAEAFF.

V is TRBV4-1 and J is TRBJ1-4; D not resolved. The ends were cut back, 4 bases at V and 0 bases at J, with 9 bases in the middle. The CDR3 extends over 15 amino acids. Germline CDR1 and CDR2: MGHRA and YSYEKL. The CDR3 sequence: CASSPPGSTNEKLFF. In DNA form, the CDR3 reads TGCGCCAGCAGCCCCCCGGGGTCAACTAATGAAAAACTGTTTTTT.

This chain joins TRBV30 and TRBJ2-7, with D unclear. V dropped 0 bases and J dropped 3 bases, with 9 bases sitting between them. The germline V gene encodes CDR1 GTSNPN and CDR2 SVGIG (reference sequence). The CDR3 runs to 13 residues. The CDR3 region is CAWSVQIYYEQYF. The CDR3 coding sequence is TGTGCCTGGAGTGTACAGATCTACTACGAGCAGTACTTC. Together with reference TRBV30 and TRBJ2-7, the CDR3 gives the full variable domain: SQTIHQWPATLVQPVGSPLSLECTVEGTSNPNLYWYRQAAGRGLQLLFYSVGIGQISSEVPQNLSASRPQDRQFILSSKKLLLSDSGFYLCAWSVQIYYEQYFGPGTRLTVT.

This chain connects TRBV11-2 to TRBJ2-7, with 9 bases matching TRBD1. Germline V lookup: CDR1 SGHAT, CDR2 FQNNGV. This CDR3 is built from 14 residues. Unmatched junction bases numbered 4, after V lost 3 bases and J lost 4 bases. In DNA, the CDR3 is TGTGCCAGCAGCTTTTCACAGGGGGCTTACGAGCAGTACTTC. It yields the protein CASSFSQGAYEQYF.

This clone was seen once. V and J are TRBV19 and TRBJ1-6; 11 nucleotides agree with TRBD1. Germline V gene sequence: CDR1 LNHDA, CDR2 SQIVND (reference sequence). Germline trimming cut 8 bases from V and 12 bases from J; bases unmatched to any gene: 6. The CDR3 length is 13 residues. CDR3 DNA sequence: TGTGCCAGTGGGGACAGGGGGGAACTACCCCTCCACTTT. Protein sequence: CASGDRGELPLHF.

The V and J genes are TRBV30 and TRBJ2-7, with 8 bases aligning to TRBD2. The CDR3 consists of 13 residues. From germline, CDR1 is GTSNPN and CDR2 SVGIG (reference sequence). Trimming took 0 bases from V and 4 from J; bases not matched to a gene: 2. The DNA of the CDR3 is TGTGCCTGGAGTGTAGCGGGAGTATACGAGCAGTACTTC. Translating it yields CAWSVAGVYEQYF.